The next 20 T cell receptor beta chains were all read from a single sample in a study of cytomegalovirus exposure and HLA in healthy donors. 60 Vbeta and 13 Jbeta primers were used in PCR. Sequencing was performed with immunoSEQ multiplex PCR; in TCRdb, only in-frame clones are kept and a portion is missing. This sample yields roughly 120,000 clones, of which around 80% are seen a single time; approximately 0.24% belongs to the top ten. Material for sequencing was PBMCs. These receptors came from a man in his fifties or sixties in good health and CMV-seronegative.

The gene calls are TRBV5-1 and TRBJ2-7, with 8 bases that match TRBD1. Germline CDR1 reads SGHRS; CDR2 reads YFSETQ. This CDR3 contains 17 residues. V lost 4 bases and J lost 2; bases outside the gene matches: 14. The CDR3: CASSRAPPQQGAYEQYF. The CDR3 coding sequence is TGCGCCAGCAGCCGGGCCCCACCTCAACAGGGGGCCTACGAGCAGTACTTC.

The CDR3 region is CASRGGGGAFDEQFF. The CDR3 DNA reads TGCGCCAGCAGGGGTGGAGGGGGGGCGTTTGACGAGCAGTTCTTC. The J gene is TRBJ2-1, the V gene TRBV5-1; possibly TRBD2 for D (7 bases). The V end was cut by 5 bases, the J end by 10 bases, with 22 bases between. The CDR3 extends over 15 amino acids. Germline CDR1 is SGHRS and CDR2 is YFSETQ.

In its sample, this clone was seen a few times. The gene calls are TRBV6-5 and TRBJ1-1; 7 nucleotides line up with TRBD1. Germline values: CDR1 MNHEY, CDR2 SVGAGI. CDR3 length: 15 residues. Losses at the gene ends were 6 bases for V and 0 bases for J; bases not matched to a gene: 7. Here the CDR3 DNA reads TGTGCCAGCAGGCCTGGACAGGTTTTGAACACTGAAGCTTTCTTT. It specifies CASRPGQVLNTEAFF.

The DNA for the CDR3 is TGCGCCAGCAGCCTCGACAGGGTTGGGGATAATTCACCCCTCCACTTT. Translated, it gives CASSLDRVGDNSPLHF. The rearrangement links TRBV4-3 to TRBJ1-6; 7 bases fit TRBD1. CDR1 LGHNA and CDR2 YSLEER come from the germline V gene. This CDR3 is 16 amino acids long. Losses at the gene ends were 4 bases for V and 5 bases for J; bases not matched to a gene: 8.

V gene TRBV30 combines with J gene TRBJ1-1; 9 bases align to TRBD1. Germline-derived CDR1 and CDR2 are GTSNPN and SVGIG (reference sequence). This CDR3 has 12 amino acids. The V and J ends lost 5 bases and 5 bases, in that order; junction bases with no gene match: 3. CDR3 loop: CAWGQGKTEAFF. CDR3 sequence (DNA): TGTGCCTGGGGACAGGGGAAGACTGAAGCTTTCTTT.

The sample holds a few counts of this clone. The rearrangement uses TRBV28 and TRBJ2-7, with 8 bases identical to TRBD1. With 10 bases clipped from V and 4 bases from J, the junction kept 15 bases outside the gene matches. CDR3 length: 15 amino acids. Germline V gene sequence: CDR1 MDHEN, CDR2 SYDVKM. CDR3 sequence reads: CAISGGAGYGYEQYF. DNA for the CDR3: TGTGCCATTTCAGGGGGCGCAGGGTACGGTTACGAGCAGTACTTC.

This CDR3 reads CASSDLGGGQFHEQYF. CDR3 DNA: TGTGCCAGCAGCGATCTCGGGGGGGGACAGTTCCACGAGCAGTACTTC. The genes are TRBV2 and TRBJ2-7, with D possibly TRBD2 on 8 matching bases. Trimming took 6 bases from V and 5 from J, leaving 23 bases between them. This CDR3 spans 16 amino acids. Germline V gene lookup returns CDR1 SNHLY and CDR2 FYNNEI.

The chain employs TRBV11-3 and TRBJ2-2; TRBD2 matches 8 bases. The germline CDR1 and CDR2 sequences are SGHNT and YENEEA. The CDR3 has 15 residues. J gave up 5 bases and V 8 bases, and 10 bases lay outside the gene matches. This chain's CDR3 is CASSPGGHFTGELFF. CDR3 nucleotide sequence: TGTGCCAGCTCCCCGGGGGGGCATTTTACCGGGGAGCTGTTTTTT.

This clone was detected only a few times. This rearrangement joins TRBV9 to TRBJ2-2; 16 bases fit TRBD2. The CDR3 length is 20 residues. Germline CDR1 SGDLS, CDR2 YYNGEE. J gave up 4 bases and V 0 bases, and 9 bases lay outside the gene matches. Here the CDR3 reads CASSVEVGTSGRAATGELFF. The CDR3 nucleotides read TGTGCCAGCAGCGTAGAAGTAGGGACTAGCGGGAGGGCCGCCACCGGGGAGCTGTTTTTT.

V gene TRBV6-5 combines with J gene TRBJ2-7, with TRBD1 matching over 7 bases. The CDR3 spans 15 residues. The V and J ends lost 6 bases and 5 bases, in that order; junction bases with no gene match: 13. The germline CDR1 and CDR2 sequences are MNHEY and SVGAGI. The CDR3 DNA follows: TGTGCCAGCAGCTACGGGACAGATCTTCCTAACGAGCAGTACTTC. Translated: CASSYGTDLPNEQYF.

The chain combines TRBV6-6 with TRBJ1-5; D gene ambiguous. Germline V lookup: CDR1 MNHNY, CDR2 SVGAGI (reference sequence). There are 14 residues in the CDR3. Trimming removed 4 bases from V and 5 bases from J, with 12 bases in between. For the CDR3, the DNA is TGTGCCAGCAGTTCCCACGGTGAACATCAGCCCCAGCATTTT. This gives the protein CASSSHGEHQPQHF.

This chain links TRBV7-9 with TRBJ2-1; 7 bases fit TRBD1. Germline V gene sequence: CDR1 SEHNR, CDR2 FQNEAQ (reference sequence). The CDR3 contains 13 residues. V shed 5 bases and J 14 bases; nucleotides not matched to a gene: 12. The CDR3 DNA sequence: TGTGCCAGCAGCCTCAGTACCGGGACAGTCGAGTTCTTC. Protein: CASSLSTGTVEFF.

V gene TRBV15 combines with J gene TRBJ2-5; 7 positions match TRBD2. The CDR3 contains 15 residues. Germline CDR1 and CDR2: LNHNV and YYDKDF (reference sequence). V gave up 8 bases and J gave up 0 bases; unmatched junction bases: 9. CDR3 region: CATSEGAGNQETQYF. The CDR3 region has the DNA TGTGCCACCTCGGAGGGAGCGGGGAACCAAGAGACCCAGTACTTC.

The chain recombines TRBV2 with TRBJ1-1, with D possibly being TRBD1 (5 bases). The CDR3 contains 14 residues. Trimming left V 3 bases short and J 4 bases short, with 12 bases between. The germline CDR1 and CDR2 sequences are SNHLY and FYNNEI. The CDR3: CASSDLVTGTEAFF. CDR3 coding DNA: TGTGCCAGCAGTGATTTGGTCACAGGCACTGAAGCTTTCTTT.

The rearrangement links TRBV23-1 to TRBJ1-5; D perhaps matches TRBD1 (6 bases). TRBV23-1 counts as an open reading frame of uncertain function. The CDR3 totals 16 residues. Trimming left V 6 bases short and J 4 bases short, with 19 bases between. CDR3 in DNA: TGCGCCAGCAGCCTCAAAAGAGGCAGGGGTAATCAGCCCCAGCATTTT. It codes for CASSLKRGRGNQPQHF.

A few counts support this clone. This chain links TRBV5-1 with TRBJ1-1, with D perhaps TRBD1 (5 bases). This CDR3 is 13 amino acids long. V was pared by 6 bases and J by 1 base, with 10 bases between. CDR1 and CDR2 (germline): SGHRS, YFSETQ. CDR3 loop: CASMGGQNTEAFF. CDR3 coding DNA: TGCGCCAGCATGGGCGGACAGAACACTGAAGCTTTCTTT.

The chain has TRBV5-1 and TRBJ1-3; D remains unclear. Deletions cut 0 bases from V and 0 bases from J, with 7 bases between. The CDR3 runs 15 residues. Germline V gene data show CDR1 as SGHRS and CDR2 as YFSETQ. CDR3: CASSLDSLSGNTIYF. The CDR3 DNA sequence: TGCGCCAGCAGCTTGGACAGCCTCTCTGGAAACACCATATATTTT.

V and J are TRBV7-2 and TRBJ2-3; TRBD1 matches at 8 bases. Trimming at V came to 1 base and at J to 2 bases, leaving 11 bases not matched to a gene. The CDR3 is made up of 18 amino acids. Looked up from germline, CDR1 is SGHTA and CDR2 is FQGNSA. CDR3 protein: CASSLGDRSVIFTDTQYF. CDR3 sequence (DNA): TGTGCCAGCAGCTTAGGGGACAGGAGCGTTATCTTCACAGATACGCAGTATTTT.

This chain connects TRBV27 to TRBJ1-1; D is ambiguous. This CDR3 has 13 residues. Germline lookup yields CDR1 MNHEY and CDR2 SMNVEV (reference sequence). V was pared by 4 bases and J by 6 bases, with 12 bases between. The CDR3 DNA sequence: TGTGCCAGCAGTTCCCGAGTCGGGTCTGAAGCTTTCTTT. It encodes CASSSRVGSEAFF.

The chain combines TRBV2 with TRBJ1-1; D gene uncertain. The CDR3 has 11 amino acids. CDR1 is SNHLY, CDR2 FYNNEI, per germline. V was clipped by 3 bases and J by 8 bases, with 7 bases between them. The DNA of the CDR3 is TGTGCCAGCAGTGAGTTCAGGGAAGCTTTCTTT. Amino acid sequence: CASSEFREAFF.